This record looks at one T cell receptor beta chain sequence and its context. The antigen is not known. This donor's file did not include a recorded CMV serostatus. With 0 bases removed from V and 6 bases from J, the gap between germline ends came to 8 bases. The CDR3 totals 14 residues. CDR1 and CDR2 from the germline V gene are LGHNA and YSLEER. In the PCR, 60 Vbeta and 13 Jbeta primers were used. The data were produced by immunoSEQ multiplex PCR, yet TCRdb's version contains in-frame clones alone and is incomplete. The sample records some 130,000 clones, about 78% being singletons. The data originate from a study of cytomegalovirus exposure and HLA in healthy donors. Study findings and constraints: The study recorded more than 150 TCR beta chains that were cytomegalovirus-associated. Productive status was seen about 87% or about 30% of the time for most TCR beta V segments in an earlier analysis. It has been reported that TCR beta sequences accurately predicted the HLA-A and HLA-B alleles of most subjects.

Sequences were obtained from PBMCs. This chain links TRBV4-3 with TRBJ2-2; D is unresolved. This clonotype was obtained from a human donor in good health. In DNA, the CDR3 is TGCGCCAGCAGCCAAGACGCTCGGGCCGGGGAGCTGTTTTTT. Amino acids: CASSQDARAGELFF.